This entry lists 3 T cell receptor beta chains sequenced from one sample in a study of human T cells and chemical hapten exposure. A single record per CDR3 protein comes from TCRdb applying MiXCR to the RACE reads. This table holds some 110,000 distinct CDR3 sequences, around 12% found once. Time point described: pre-sensitization, week 0. Treatment denoted: therapeutic diphenylcyclopropenone sensitization with weekly scalp DPC. This specimen was whole blood, taken in connection with sensitization to the hapten diphenylcyclopropenone (DPC). The source of these receptors is a woman in her fifties or sixties with alopecia areata. Some clones in this sample may be carry-over from other donors' samples.

A few counts support this clonotype. The chain is built from TRBV7-2 and TRBJ2-7, with TRBD1 identical over 7 bases. CDR3 length: 15 residues. V was pared by 5 bases and J by 2 bases, with 9 bases of the junction left unmatched. Germline V gene data show CDR1 as SGHTA and CDR2 as FQGNSA. This CDR3 is CASSLSGTDTYEQYF. The CDR3 nucleotides read TGTGCCAGCAGCCTATCCGGGACAGACACCTACGAGCAGTACTTC.

This chain connects TRBV6-2 or TRBV6-3 to TRBJ1-5; TRBD1 agrees at 7 bases. The V segment lost 7 bases and the J segment 7 bases; nucleotides outside the gene matches: 7. Germline CDR1 and CDR2: MNHEY and SVGEGT. The CDR3 runs to 13 residues. The DNA of the CDR3 is TGTGCCAGCACCACAGGGGTAGCCCAGCCCCAGCATTTT. It is translated as CASTTGVAQPQHF.

This rearrangement joins TRBV29-1 to TRBJ2-2; 12 bases are shared with TRBD1. The CDR3 has 14 amino acids. CDR1 and CDR2 from the germline V gene are SQVTM and ANQGSEA. J lost 5 bases, V lost 6 bases, and 4 bases had no gene match. The CDR3 region is CSVRDRGQTGELFF. CDR3 DNA: TGCAGCGTAAGGGACAGGGGGCAAACCGGGGAGCTGTTTTTT.